Listed below are T cell receptor beta chains from one sample, sequenced in a study of response to subunit inactivated influenza vaccine. MiXCR, applied by TCRdb to the RT-PCR reads, yields one record per CDR3 protein. The repertoire includes around 850,000 distinct CDR3 sequences, under 20% of them detected once, and roughly a tenth sits in the top ten. Here the sequenced sample was PBMCs from blood, taken 5 days after vaccination. These receptors all come from a middle-aged man who received an inactivated influenza vaccine. The conserved cysteine and the conserved F or W are not part of the CDR3 here. The D gene is left open where the match is weak. Clone size, where shown, is once, few, many, or a class for clones that have expanded.

>10|NA|few|TRBV25-1
ASSELGNIQY
>14|NA|NA|TRBV10-3
AISEGGGGRQETQY
>12|NA|many|TRBV15
ATSREQISYEQY
>10|TRBD2|NA|TRBV30
ASAGLAGEQY
>10|NA|NA|TRBV6-1
ASSPPFPEAF
>10|NA|few|TRBV29-1
SVGFSRYEQY
>12|TRBD1|few|TRBV20-1
SAGGTGLNTEAF
>11|NA|NA|TRBV6-2/TRBV6-3
ASRNMSGDEQY
>13|TRBD1|NA|TRBV7-6
ASSPRQGAEVEQY
>13|NA|NA|TRBV7-2
ASSLWIRDSDTQY
>11|NA|few|TRBV7-9
ASSLLVNTEAF
>12|NA|few|TRBV7-2
ASSLVANQETQY
>12|NA|few|TRBV7-2
ASSLDGLVYGYT
>14|TRBD1|few|TRBV28
ASTQTGQPLKYGYT
>9|NA|NA|TRBV11-2
ASGEGNEQF
>12|TRBD1|NA|TRBV20-1
SATGTGVKGEQF
>10|NA|NA|TRBV5-6
ASSMGLYEQY
>12|NA|many|TRBV4-3
ASSPRAGIGELF
>15|TRBD1|few|TRBV6-2/TRBV6-3
ASSWTGTPAGNQPQH
>13|NA|NA|TRBV11-2
ASSLYTGSAETQY
>12|TRBD2|few|TRBV20-1
SATSSGRGDTQY
>12|NA|NA|TRBV20-1
SARGVAFSYEQY
>13|NA|few|TRBV19
ASSIGGGTNQPQH
>12|NA|NA|TRBV20-1
SAVPSERQETQY
>14|TRBD1|many|TRBV6-1
ASSPRTGNSNQPQH
>12|NA|NA|TRBV12-3/TRBV12-4
ASAGGSVDTEAF